The clone carrying this TCR beta chain was counted at least ten times. The antigen remains undetermined. This record belongs to a study of T cells after yellow fever vaccination. Study at large: Preparation of the low-cell-number fractions used SMART-Seq v4 Ultra Low Input. Study-wide results and caveats: CD4 and CD8 compartments shared a small share of clonotypes.

Researchers made TCR cDNA using 5'RACE template switching, and this step added a universal primer site and UMIs. TCRdb reprocessed the 5' RACE reads via MiXCR and lists one record per CDR3 protein. This sample has under 80,000 distinct CDR3 sequences, with approximately 8% found just once. V lost 1 base and J 5 bases, leaving 15 bases between the germline ends. The CDR3 extends over 15 amino acids. The germline V gene encodes CDR1 LNHNV and CDR2 YYDKDF (reference sequence). This sequence was found in a man younger than 45 who received the YFV17D yellow fever vaccine. Sequences were derived from CD8+ T cells sorted from PBMCs, sampled 15 days after the yellow fever booster vaccination. J is TRBJ2-7 and V is TRBV15; D possibly corresponds to TRBD2 (5 bases). This chain's CDR3 is CATSRAGEAVNEQYF. For the CDR3, the DNA is TGTGCCACCAGCAGAGCCGGGGAAGCAGTCAACGAGCAGTACTTC.